This T cell receptor beta chain was found in a study of blood T cell repertoires in COVID-19. Study information: Sites in the United States, Italy and Spain provided acute and convalescent COVID-19 samples. PBMCs, B-cell-depleted T cells, or T cells were the source of the cDNA or gDNA that made up the material.

Germline V CDR1 and CDR2: LNHDA, SQIVND (reference sequence). The CDR3 loop spans 15 amino acids. This clone has just a few counts. At one end, the junction sequence differs from germline, possibly due to a read error. Source study methods: Estimation of nucleated cell counts was performed using reference gene primer amplification. Profiling relied on immunoSEQ multiplex PCR, and the TCRdb table lists in-frame clones only, not all of them. From that table come the V and J calls and clone size; the DNA was used to work out D and trimming. The data show tens of thousands of clones, with roughly 80% seen just once and approximately 10% held by the top ten.

Source material: peripheral blood. This TCR was sampled from a man in his fifties or sixties with acute or convalescent COVID-19. The V and J genes are TRBV19 and TRBJ1-2, with 9 positions matching TRBD1. CDR3 region: CASSDQGQGNDGYTF. In DNA, the CDR3 is TGTGCCAGTAGCGATCAGGGACAGGGTAACGATGGCTACACCTTC.